This TCR beta chain emerged from a study of OX40 agonist ivuxolimab in advanced cancers. This clone turned up a few times. TCRdb keeps only in-frame clones here, not all; method: immunoSEQ multiplex PCR. The sample records under 50,000 clones, nearly 80% being singletons. There are 15 residues in the CDR3. Trimming left V 2 bases short and J 4 bases short, with 15 bases between. Germline assignment: CDR1 SGHNT and CDR2 YYREEE (reference sequence). The TCR originated in an adult with an advanced solid tumor such as melanoma, head and neck, liver or kidney cancer. This material consisted of CD4+ or CD8+ T cells sorted from blood, taken in a trial of the OX40 agonist ivuxolimab. The chain couples TRBV5-4 to TRBJ1-2; D uncertain. This CDR3 is CASSLSAGQAYGYTF. The CDR3 DNA sequence: TGTGCCAGCAGCTTAAGTGCAGGTCAAGCCTATGGCTACACCTTC.